This T cell receptor beta chain was observed in a study of neurological immune-mediated disorders. V gave up 7 bases and J gave up 3 bases, with 7 bases separating them. The germline CDR1 and CDR2 sequences are SGHRS and YFSETQ. This CDR3 region has 11 residues. The sample holds a few counts of this clonotype. The time point: technical triplicate 3. Via MiXCR, TCRdb re-called the 5' RACE reads, giving one row per CDR3 protein. Found here are around 47,000 distinct CDR3 sequences, 20% to 25% of them singletons; the top ten hold around 4%. Sample: PBMCs. The V gene is TRBV5-1, the J gene TRBJ1-1; D is unresolved. The source of this sequence is a man aged 55 to 70 with HTLV-1-associated myelopathy (HAM/TSP). The CDR3 spells CASVSDTEAFF. The CDR3 DNA reads TGCGCCAGCGTCTCCGACACTGAAGCTTTCTTT.